This T cell receptor (beta chain) was identified during a study of beta chain features in type 1 diabetes. Study information: Age and gender were similar between patients and healthy donors, as were cell yields. Notes on the study in general: Possibly, sequencing cDNA over-represented cells that had high TCR expression levels. Shortening of TCRB CDR3s, moderate but significant, appeared in all four CD4+ subsets of Type 1 diabetes patients. In these data, an HLA type influence on TCRB rearrangement remained unresolved.

The table lists this clone with a few counts. Its antigen is undetermined. Reverse transcribing all isolated RNA meant expressed TCRB transcripts were sequenced. Assay used: immunoSEQ multiplex PCR; TCRdb lists only in-frame clones, some missing. The sample carries roughly 150,000 clones, approximately 10% recorded once. CD4+ naive, central memory, regulatory and stem cell-like memory cells were sorted via CD45RO/CCR7/CD25/CD127/CD95/CD27. The V end lost 3 bases, the J end lost 2 bases, and 8 bases lay between the germline ends. CDR1 SNHLY and CDR2 FYNNEI come from the germline V gene. CDR3 length: 14 amino acids.

The gene calls are TRBV2 and TRBJ1-5; D gene ambiguous. The sequenced sample was central memory CD4+ T cells from blood. The receptor was isolated from a woman aged 30 to 39 with type 1 diabetes. CDR3 in DNA: TGTGCCAGCAGTGAGAGGATTGGCAATCAGCCCCAGCATTTT. Translating it yields CASSERIGNQPQHF.